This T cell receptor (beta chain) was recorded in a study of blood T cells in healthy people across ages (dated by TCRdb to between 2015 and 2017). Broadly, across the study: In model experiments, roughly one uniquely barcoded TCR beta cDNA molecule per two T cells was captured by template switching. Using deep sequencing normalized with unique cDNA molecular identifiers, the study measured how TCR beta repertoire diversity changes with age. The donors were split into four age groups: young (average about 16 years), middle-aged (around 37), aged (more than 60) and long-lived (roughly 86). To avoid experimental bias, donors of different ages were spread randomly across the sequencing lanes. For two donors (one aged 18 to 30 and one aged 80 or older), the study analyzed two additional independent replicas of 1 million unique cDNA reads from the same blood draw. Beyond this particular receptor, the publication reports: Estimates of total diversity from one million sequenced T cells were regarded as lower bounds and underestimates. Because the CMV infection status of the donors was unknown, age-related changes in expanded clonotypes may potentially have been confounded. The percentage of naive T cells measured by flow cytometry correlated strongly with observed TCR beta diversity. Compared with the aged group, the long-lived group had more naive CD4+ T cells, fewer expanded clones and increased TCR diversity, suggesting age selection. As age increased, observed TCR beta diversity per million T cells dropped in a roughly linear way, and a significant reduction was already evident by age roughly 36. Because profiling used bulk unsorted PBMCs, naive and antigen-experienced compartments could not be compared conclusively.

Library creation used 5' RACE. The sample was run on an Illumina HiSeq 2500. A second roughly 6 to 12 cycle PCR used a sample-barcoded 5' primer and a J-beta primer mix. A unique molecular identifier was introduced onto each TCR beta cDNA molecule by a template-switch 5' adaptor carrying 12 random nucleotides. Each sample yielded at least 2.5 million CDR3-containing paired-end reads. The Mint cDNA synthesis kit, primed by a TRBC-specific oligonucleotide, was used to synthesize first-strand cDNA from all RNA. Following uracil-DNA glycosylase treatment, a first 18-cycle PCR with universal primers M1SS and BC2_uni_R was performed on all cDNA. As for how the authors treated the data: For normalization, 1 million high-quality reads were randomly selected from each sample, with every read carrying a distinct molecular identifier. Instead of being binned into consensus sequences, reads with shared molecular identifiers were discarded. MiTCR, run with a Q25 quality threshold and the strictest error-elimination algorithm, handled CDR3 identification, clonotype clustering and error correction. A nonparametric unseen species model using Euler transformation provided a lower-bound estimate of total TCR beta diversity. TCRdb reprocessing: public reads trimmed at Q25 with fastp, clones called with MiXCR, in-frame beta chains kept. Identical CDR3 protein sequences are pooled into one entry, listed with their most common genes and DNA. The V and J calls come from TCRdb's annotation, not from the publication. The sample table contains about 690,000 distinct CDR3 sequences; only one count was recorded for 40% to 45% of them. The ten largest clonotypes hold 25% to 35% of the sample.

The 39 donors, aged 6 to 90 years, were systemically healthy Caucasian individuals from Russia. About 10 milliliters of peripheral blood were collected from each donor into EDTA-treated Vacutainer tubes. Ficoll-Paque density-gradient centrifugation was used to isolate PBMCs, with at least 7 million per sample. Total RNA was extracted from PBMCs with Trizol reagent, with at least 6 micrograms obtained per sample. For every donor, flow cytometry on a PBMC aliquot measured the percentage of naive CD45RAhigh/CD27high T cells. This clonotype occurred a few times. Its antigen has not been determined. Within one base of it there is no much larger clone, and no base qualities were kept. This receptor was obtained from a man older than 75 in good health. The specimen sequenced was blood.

The DNA is as follows: TGCAGTGCTTTTCCTCCAGCTAGCACAGATACGCAGTATTTT. Translated, this gives CSAFPPASTDTQYF. This receptor chain uses TRBV20-1 and TRBJ2-3, with no D gene named confidently. Cut back by 5 bases and 0 bases, the V and J ends lie 12 bases apart. Taken from the germline V gene (reference sequence), the CDR1 and CDR2 loops are DFQATT and SNEGSKA. Inclusive of the bounding cysteine and phenylalanine, the CDR3 is 14 residues long. Only the CDR3 DNA is retained, 42 bases long and in frame from the first base.